This is a list of T cell receptor beta chains from one sample in a study of T cells in Graves' hyperthyroidism and ophthalmopathy. MiXCR, applied by TCRdb to the multiplex PCR reads, yields one record per CDR3 protein. The table lists over 500,000 distinct CDR3 sequences, 15% to 20% of them singletons. The source material was blood. The receptor set was obtained from a woman between 25 and 40 years old with Graves' ophthalmopathy. Each CDR3 is given with its conserved first and last residue. Each record gives: clone size, J gene, D gene, V gene, CDR3 protein, CDR3 DNA. A D gene is named only where the DNA matches it firmly. Rows give clone size only sometimes, using once, few, many, or a class for an expanded clone.

>NA|TRBJ2-3|NA|TRBV7-8
CASSLERGRADTQYF
TGTGCCAGCAGCTTAGAAAGGGGACGCGCAGATACGCAGTATTTT
>many|TRBJ2-1|TRBD2|TRBV18
CASSPLSGSHNEQFF
TGTGCCAGCTCACCCCTTAGCGGGTCCCACAATGAGCAGTTCTTC
>NA|TRBJ2-2|NA|TRBV12-3/TRBV12-4
CASNRQYTGELFF
TGTGCCAGCAACCGACAGTACACCGGGGAGCTGTTTTTT
>many|TRBJ2-2|NA|TRBV18
CASSPGDNTGELFF
TGTGCCAGCTCACCAGGGGACAACACCGGGGAGCTGTTTTTT
>few|TRBJ2-5|TRBD1|TRBV5-5
CASSRLSATGGGETQYF
TGTGCCAGCAGCCGACTTTCCGCGACAGGGGGTGGGGAGACCCAGTACTTC
>many|TRBJ1-1|NA|TRBV2
CATTLAEMNTEAFF
TGTGCCACCACCTTGGCGGAGATGAACACTGAAGCTTTCTTT
>many|TRBJ2-7|TRBD2|TRBV20-1
CSAGPSASGNYEQYF
TGCAGTGCTGGCCCGTCGGCTAGCGGGAACTACGAGCAGTACTTC
>NA|TRBJ2-7|NA|TRBV4-1
CASSQVESGSRYEQYF
TGCGCCAGCAGCCAAGTCGAATCGGGCAGTCGCTACGAGCAGTACTTC
>NA|TRBJ2-7|NA|TRBV20-1
CSARPKERSYEQYF
TGCAGTGCTAGACCGAAGGAGCGTTCCTACGAGCAGTACTTC
>many|TRBJ1-5|NA|TRBV20-1
CSARVVRAPNQPQHF
TGCAGTGCTAGAGTCGTAAGGGCTCCGAATCAGCCCCAGCATTTT
>many|TRBJ2-3|NA|TRBV7-3
CASGAETATDTQYF
TGTGCCAGCGGAGCGGAGACGGCTACAGATACGCAGTATTTT
>few|TRBJ1-5|NA|TRBV6-2/TRBV6-3
CASDPAQGPWGNQPQHF
TGTGCCAGCGACCCGGCACAGGGCCCTTGGGGCAATCAGCCCCAGCATTTT
>few|TRBJ1-5|NA|TRBV9
CASSVGGASNQPQHF
TGTGCCAGCAGCGTAGGGGGGGCGAGCAATCAGCCCCAGCATTTT
>many|TRBJ1-5|NA|TRBV19
CASSMRGLSNQPQHF
TGTGCCAGTAGTATGAGAGGGCTGAGCAATCAGCCCCAGCATTTT
>once|TRBJ2-7|TRBD1|TRBV19
CASSIRQGLDYEQYF
TGTGCCAGTAGTATCCGACAGGGTTTGGACTACGAGCAGTACTTC
>many|TRBJ1-2|TRBD1|TRBV12-3/TRBV12-4
CASRRQGHYGYTF
TGTGCCAGCAGGAGACAGGGCCACTATGGCTACACCTTC
>many|TRBJ2-7|NA|TRBV11-3
CASSSPTYEQYF
TGTGCCAGCAGCTCCCCTACCTACGAGCAGTACTTC
>many|TRBJ2-5|TRBD2|TRBV5-6
CASSPLTSGIRETQYF
TGTGCCAGCAGCCCCCTGACTAGCGGGATACGAGAGACCCAGTACTTC
>many|TRBJ1-5|TRBD1|TRBV5-6
CASSFGTGLFQPQHF
TGTGCCAGCAGCTTCGGGACAGGGTTGTTTCAGCCCCAGCATTTT
>many|TRBJ1-1|NA|TRBV4-3
CASSQGRGVNTEAFF
TGCGCCAGCAGCCAAGGGAGAGGGGTGAACACTGAAGCTTTCTTT
>many|TRBJ2-7|TRBD2|TRBV10-3
CAISDASGTPYEQYF
TGTGCCATCAGTGATGCTAGCGGGACACCCTACGAGCAGTACTTC
>NA|TRBJ2-3|TRBD2|TRBV20-1
CSAAPGLAGEADTQYF
TGCAGTGCAGCCCCGGGACTAGCGGGAGAGGCAGATACGCAGTATTTT
>NA|TRBJ2-5|NA|TRBV5-6
CASSYVGGGAETQYF
TGTGCCAGCAGCTATGTAGGAGGGGGTGCAGAGACCCAGTACTTC
>few|TRBJ2-4|NA|TRBV2
CASLDEAKNIQYF
TGTGCCAGCCTGGACGAAGCCAAAAACATTCAGTACTTC
>many|TRBJ2-7|NA|TRBV27
CASSYRPSSYEQYF
TGTGCCAGCAGTTACCGTCCGAGCTCCTACGAGCAGTACTTC
>NA|TRBJ2-6|NA|TRBV14
CASSQFFMGSGANVLTF
TGTGCCAGCAGCCAATTCTTTATGGGCTCTGGGGCCAACGTCCTGACTTTC
>NA|TRBJ1-2|NA|TRBV25-1
CAIQGGGSGHTF
TGTGCCATACAGGGAGGTGGCTCCGGCCACACCTTC
>many|TRBJ2-1|TRBD2|TRBV7-3
CASSIPGLAHAEQFF
TGTGCCAGCAGCATTCCGGGACTAGCGCACGCTGAGCAGTTCTTC
>many|TRBJ2-1|NA|TRBV3-1
CASSHTGADEQFF
TGTGCCAGCAGCCATACGGGAGCGGATGAGCAGTTCTTC
>NA|TRBJ2-1|NA|TRBV6-2/TRBV6-3
CASSYNTISYNEQFF
TGTGCCAGCAGTTACAATACTATCTCCTACAATGAGCAGTTCTTC
>many|TRBJ2-1|NA|TRBV27
CASSLNYNEQFF
TGTGCCAGCAGTTTAAACTACAATGAGCAGTTCTTC
>NA|TRBJ1-2|TRBD1|TRBV5-1
CASSPGTGPYLGYTF
TGCGCCAGCAGCCCCGGGACAGGACCTTATTTAGGCTACACCTTC
>few|TRBJ2-1|NA|TRBV24-1
CATSSPRGNEQFF
TGTGCCACCAGCTCCCCCAGGGGTAATGAGCAGTTCTTC
>many|TRBJ2-3|NA|TRBV5-1
CASSFGEFGTDTQYF
TGCGCCAGCAGCTTCGGGGAATTTGGCACAGATACGCAGTATTTT
>many|TRBJ2-7|NA|TRBV30
CAWVRGISGYEQYF
TGTGCCTGGGTTAGGGGGATATCTGGGTACGAGCAGTACTTC
>many|TRBJ2-5|TRBD2|TRBV14
CASGGTSFETQYF
TGTGCCAGCGGCGGGACTAGCTTCGAGACCCAGTACTTC
>many|TRBJ2-7|NA|TRBV6-1
CASSETGLREQYF
TGTGCCAGCAGTGAAACAGGCCTGAGAGAGCAGTACTTC
>few|TRBJ2-2|NA|TRBV13
CASSSSSTGELFF
TGTGCCAGCAGCTCGAGTTCCACCGGGGAGCTGTTTTTT
>few|TRBJ2-2|TRBD2|TRBV4-2
CASSQDKGGRGTTNTGELFF
TGTGCCAGCAGCCAAGATAAGGGCGGGAGGGGCACCACGAACACCGGGGAGCTGTTTTTT
>many|TRBJ2-3|TRBD2|TRBV20-1
CSVLTTSGRDTQYF
TGCAGTGTTCTTACGACTAGCGGGAGGGATACGCAGTATTTT
>many|TRBJ2-5|NA|TRBV20-1
CSARGRNQETQYF
TGCAGTGCTAGGGGCAGAAACCAAGAGACCCAGTACTTC
>NA|TRBJ2-2|TRBD2|TRBV28
CATRTSVQSTGELFF
TGTGCCACCCGGACTAGCGTGCAGAGCACCGGGGAGCTGTTTTTT
>NA|TRBJ2-2|NA|TRBV12-3/TRBV12-4
CASSLTPTPFGELFF
TGTGCCAGCAGTTTAACCCCGACACCCTTCGGGGAGCTGTTTTTT
>few|TRBJ2-3|NA|TRBV27
CASTLGLDSTDTQYF
TGTGCCAGCACCTTGGGACTTGATAGCACAGATACGCAGTATTTT
>many|TRBJ2-1|TRBD2|TRBV24-1
CATSDPAPLAGFSSSYNEQFF
TGTGCCACCAGTGACCCCGCCCCCCTAGCGGGTTTTTCTAGCTCCTACAATGAGCAGTTCTTC
>many|TRBJ2-1|TRBD1|TRBV7-9
CASSGRDSYNEQFF
TGTGCCAGCAGCGGAAGGGACAGTTACAATGAGCAGTTCTTC
>many|TRBJ2-1|TRBD2|TRBV7-6
CASSFLTSGSNDEQFF
TGTGCCAGCAGCTTCTTGACTAGCGGGAGTAACGATGAGCAGTTCTTC
>many|TRBJ2-7|NA|TRBV10-3
CAISESGRGLIAYEQYF
TGTGCCATCAGTGAGTCCGGACGAGGTCTAATAGCCTACGAGCAGTACTTC
>NA|TRBJ1-1|NA|TRBV20-1
CSASLGYTEAFF
TGCAGTGCTAGTTTGGGTTACACTGAAGCTTTCTTT
>many|TRBJ1-1|TRBD1|TRBV3-1
CATKDRGGTEAFF
TGTGCCACCAAGGACAGGGGAGGCACTGAAGCTTTCTTT
>few|TRBJ1-3|TRBD1|TRBV11-1
CASSLPTGQGGNTIYF
TGTGCCAGCAGCTTACCCACCGGACAGGGCGGAAACACCATATATTTT
>NA|TRBJ2-7|TRBD2|TRBV13
CASSYLGGPTSGTYEQYF
TGTGCCAGCAGCTACCTTGGGGGACCGACTAGCGGGACGTACGAGCAGTACTTC
>many|TRBJ1-1|NA|TRBV2
CASSEDRPNTEAFF
TGTGCCAGCAGTGAAGACAGACCGAACACTGAAGCTTTCTTT
>few|TRBJ2-1|TRBD2|TRBV19
CASSINPTSVPVVNEQFF
TGTGCCAGTAGTATTAACCCGACTAGCGTTCCGGTGGTGAATGAGCAGTTCTTC
>many|TRBJ2-5|TRBD2|TRBV20-1
CSADHIAGPPETQYF
TGCAGTGCAGATCATATAGCGGGACCCCCGGAGACCCAGTACTTC
>few|TRBJ1-1|NA|TRBV6-1
CASSGHRGLNTEAFF
TGTGCCAGCAGTGGCCACCGGGGCTTGAACACTGAAGCTTTCTTT
>many|TRBJ2-2|NA|TRBV7-2
CASSPWNTGELFF
TGTGCCAGCAGCCCCTGGAACACCGGGGAGCTGTTTTTT
>many|TRBJ2-5|NA|TRBV6-2/TRBV6-3
CASRVTETQYF
TGTGCCAGCAGGGTGACAGAGACCCAGTACTTC
>few|TRBJ1-2|NA|TRBV11-2
CASSYSDGNYGYTF
TGTGCCAGCAGCTATTCGGACGGTAACTATGGCTACACCTTC
>many|TRBJ2-1|NA|TRBV12-3/TRBV12-4
CASRLGRSGEQFF
TGTGCCAGCAGGCTGGGACGATCGGGGGAGCAGTTCTTC